The 29 T cell receptor beta chains given below trace back to one sample, sequenced in a study of T cell clones after liver transplantation. Assay used: immunoSEQ multiplex PCR; TCRdb lists only in-frame clones, some missing. The sample carries tens of thousands of clones, roughly 85% recorded once. Sequences were derived from CD4+ T cells from blood, sampled at the 22-month timepoint. These receptors were collected from a human patient who received a liver transplant. Some T cells may be supplied by the graft donor.

The chain couples TRBV10-3 to TRBJ2-7; 7 nucleotides align to TRBD2. From germline, CDR1 is ENHRY and CDR2 SYGVKD. V shed 0 bases and J 2 bases; nucleotides not matched to a gene: 4. This CDR3 has 15 residues. The CDR3 sequence: CAISESGGRAYEQYF. The DNA of the CDR3 is TGTGCCATCAGTGAGTCGGGAGGGAGGGCCTACGAGCAGTACTTC.

The genes are TRBV15 and TRBJ2-3, with TRBD2 matching 8 bases. Unmatched junction bases numbered 6, after V lost 0 bases and J lost 4 bases. From germline, CDR1 is LNHNV and CDR2 YYDKDF (reference sequence). This CDR3 comprises 16 residues. The CDR3 sequence is CATSREAGDVADTQYF. CDR3 DNA sequence: TGTGCCACCAGCAGAGAAGCGGGAGATGTCGCAGATACGCAGTATTTT.

The chain joins TRBV6-5 to TRBJ2-3; 7 bases agree with TRBD2. The V gene end was trimmed by 0 bases and the J gene end by 6 bases; junction bases not matched to a gene: 0. The CDR3 has 13 amino acids. Germline CDR1 and CDR2: MNHEY and SVGAGI. The CDR3 loop is CASSYSRGDTQYF. The CDR3 DNA sequence: TGTGCCAGCAGTTACTCGCGGGGGGATACGCAGTATTTT.

The chain carries TRBV15 and TRBJ2-1; 7 bases fit TRBD1. The V gene's germline CDR1 is LNHNV and CDR2 YYDKDF (reference sequence). V shed 0 bases and J 5 bases; nucleotides not matched to a gene: 16. This CDR3 has 19 amino acids. The CDR3 sequence is CATSRDPRETGRFHNEQFF. DNA of the CDR3: TGTGCCACCAGCAGAGACCCAAGGGAGACAGGGCGTTTCCACAATGAGCAGTTCTTC. Based on the CDR3 plus reference TRBV15 and TRBJ2-1, the full variable domain is DAMVIQNPRYQVTQFGKPVTLSCSQTLNHNVMYWYQQKSSQAPKLLFHYYDKDFNNEADTPDNFQSRRPNTSFCFLDIRSPGLGDTAMYLCATSRDPRETGRFHNEQFFGPGTRLTVL.

This clone has a single count. The chain links TRBV6-1 to TRBJ1-1; possible D gene TRBD1, 5 bases. Trimming shortened V by 2 bases and J by 4 bases, and 8 bases separated the two germline ends. Germline-derived CDR1 and CDR2 are MNHNS and SASEGT. This CDR3 region has 13 residues. The CDR3 nucleotides are TGTGCCAGCAGTGAACAGGGTTCCACTGAAGCTTTCTTT. It codes for CASSEQGSTEAFF.

The chain is built from TRBV28 and TRBJ2-5; TRBD1 aligns across 9 bases. Per germline, CDR1 MDHEN and CDR2 SYDVKM. This CDR3 is built from 16 residues. J was trimmed by 5 bases and V by 2 bases; bases with no gene match: 9. The CDR3 sequence: CASSLGRTGVGETQYF. CDR3 coding DNA: TGTGCCAGCAGTTTAGGGCGGACAGGGGTAGGGGAGACCCAGTACTTC.

The chain uses TRBV11-2 and TRBJ2-7; D not certain. Germline CDR1 SGHAT, CDR2 FQNNGV. V gave up 3 bases and J gave up 1 base, with 4 bases separating them. The CDR3 contains 12 residues. CDR3 coding DNA: TGTGCCAGCAGCTTGGGATCCTACGAGCAGTACTTC. Its protein product is CASSLGSYEQYF.

The chain employs TRBV11-1 and TRBJ1-1; D unresolved. CDR1 is SGHAT, CDR2 FQDESV, per germline (reference sequence). V was pared by 1 base and J by 1 base, with 4 bases between. The CDR3 is 13 amino acids. CDR3 bases: TGTGCCAGCAGCTTAGGCCCGAACACTGAAGCTTTCTTT. Its protein is CASSLGPNTEAFF.

This clone was seen just once. This chain connects TRBV5-5 to TRBJ2-3, with D hard to call. This CDR3 comprises 14 residues. Germline lookup yields CDR1 SGHKS and CDR2 YYEKEE (reference sequence). Trimming shortened V by 0 bases and J by 2 bases, and 7 bases separated the two germline ends. CDR3 protein: CASSLGGNTDTQYF. Here the CDR3 DNA reads TGTGCCAGCAGCTTGGGGGGAAACACAGATACGCAGTATTTT.

V is TRBV7-3 and J is TRBJ2-1, with 9 positions matching TRBD1. From germline, CDR1 is SGHTA and CDR2 FQGTGA. With 5 bases clipped from V and 9 bases from J, the junction kept 2 bases outside the gene matches. This CDR3 spans 12 amino acids. The CDR3 DNA sequence: TGTGCCAGCAGCCTGACAGGGGGTGAGCAGTTCTTC. Protein: CASSLTGGEQFF.

The rearrangement joins TRBV5-1 to TRBJ2-5; weak D call: TRBD1 (5 bases). Germline CDR1 and CDR2: SGHRS and YFSETQ. CDR3 length: 14 amino acids. Trimming shortened V by 1 base and J by 4 bases, and 11 bases separated the two germline ends. CDR3 region: CASSLLGRVETQYF. As DNA, the CDR3 is TGCGCCAGCAGCTTGTTAGGCAGGGTAGAGACCCAGTACTTC.

This chain uses TRBV18 with TRBJ2-7; D remains unclear. Per the germline V gene, CDR1 is KGHSH and CDR2 is LQKENI. V was pared by 3 bases and J by 3 bases, with 15 bases between. The length of the CDR3 is 15 residues. CDR3 coding DNA: TGTGCCAGCTCACCTAACTCAGACAAGGACTACGAGCAGTACTTC. It yields the protein CASSPNSDKDYEQYF.

This clone has more than one count but fewer than ten. The chain combines TRBV27 with TRBJ2-6; D ambiguous. Germline CDR1 reads MNHEY; CDR2 reads SMNVEV (reference sequence). CDR3 length: 13 amino acids. Trimming stripped 5 bases from V and 4 bases from J, with 6 bases between. The CDR3 here is CASSQTGANVLTF. The CDR3 coding sequence is TGTGCCAGCAGTCAAACCGGGGCCAACGTCCTGACTTTC.

CDR3 nucleotides: TGCGCCAGCAGCTTAAACGGCGCGGCAGGGGGCATTGACGAGCAGTACTTC. This gives the protein CASSLNGAAGGIDEQYF. V gene TRBV5-1 combines with J gene TRBJ2-7; TRBD1 agrees at 8 bases. The J segment lost 5 bases and the V segment lost 2 bases, leaving 15 bases of the junction unmatched. The CDR3 consists of 17 residues. Germline CDR1 SGHRS, CDR2 YFSETQ.

This chain uses TRBV27 with TRBJ1-4; D is possibly TRBD1 (6 bases). This CDR3 has 15 amino acids. Germline CDR1 MNHEY, CDR2 SMNVEV (reference sequence). The V end was cut by 6 bases, the J end by 4 bases, with 15 bases between. The CDR3 loop reads CASSEQGAGNEKLFF. The DNA for the CDR3 is TGTGCCAGCAGCGAACAGGGCGCCGGTAATGAAAAACTGTTTTTT.

The V gene is TRBV6-1, the J gene TRBJ1-1; 9 bases are shared with TRBD1. CDR3 size: 15 residues. CDR1 is MNHNS, CDR2 SASEGT, per germline. V was pared by 4 bases and J by 4 bases, with 7 bases of the junction left unmatched. CDR3 region: CASSAWTGVGTEAFF. The CDR3 coding sequence is TGTGCCAGCAGTGCCTGGACAGGGGTGGGCACTGAAGCTTTCTTT.

This clone was seen only a few times. J is TRBJ2-1 and V is TRBV7-9; a possible D gene is TRBD2 (6 bases). Trimming removed 1 base from V and 10 bases from J, with 20 bases in between. Germline-derived CDR1 and CDR2 are SEHNR and FQNEAQ (reference sequence). This CDR3 has 16 residues. CDR3 residues: CASSLGTLEWRDEQFF. The CDR3 DNA reads as TGTGCCAGCAGCTTAGGGACACTCGAATGGCGGGACGAGCAGTTCTTC.

The CDR3 region is CAWSVLGHTGELFF. The CDR3 nucleotides read TGTGCCTGGAGTGTACTCGGGCACACCGGGGAGCTGTTTTTT. V usage is TRBV30 and J usage is TRBJ2-2; D is undetermined. This CDR3 spans 14 amino acids. Germline CDR1 reads GTSNPN; CDR2 reads SVGIG (reference sequence). V shed 0 bases and J shed 3 bases, with 8 bases lying between them.

The J gene is TRBJ1-1, the V gene TRBV7-2; D is perhaps TRBD1 (5 bases). CDR3 length: 15 residues. V was trimmed by 2 bases and J by 1 base, leaving 11 bases between them. Looked up from germline, CDR1 is SGHTA and CDR2 is FQGNSA. The CDR3 coding sequence is TGTGCCAGCAGCTTATATGCCAGGGCGAACACTGAAGCTTTCTTT. Translation: CASSLYARANTEAFF.

V usage is TRBV25-1 and J usage is TRBJ2-7; 8 positions match TRBD1. The J segment lost 4 bases and the V segment lost 5 bases, leaving 10 bases of the junction unmatched. The germline CDR1 and CDR2 sequences are MGHDK and SYGVNS. The CDR3 length is 15 residues. The CDR3 nucleotides read TGTGCCAGCAGTTCGAGGAACAGGGGGACGTACGAGCAGTACTTC. Protein sequence: CASSSRNRGTYEQYF.

The chain links TRBV18 to TRBJ2-7; no definite D call. The CDR3 runs 11 residues. V lost 3 bases and J lost 7, with 7 bases in between. Germline values: CDR1 KGHSH, CDR2 LQKENI. CDR3 in amino acids: CASSPESEQYF. The CDR3 DNA reads TGTGCCAGCTCACCGGAATCTGAGCAGTACTTC.

This clone was seen just once. The chain joins TRBV7-2 to TRBJ2-5; D is possibly TRBD1 (5 bases). This CDR3 contains 13 residues. V was cut by 8 bases and J by 2 bases, with 12 bases left in between. CDR1 SGHTA and CDR2 FQGNSA come from the germline V gene. The CDR3 reads CASQIGHQETQYF. DNA of the CDR3: TGTGCCAGCCAGATCGGACATCAAGAGACCCAGTACTTC.

This clone was seen only once. This chain joins TRBV6-1 and TRBJ2-4; no clear D gene. The CDR3 is made up of 15 amino acids. Germline loops: CDR1 MNHNS, CDR2 SASEGT. Trimming took off 2 bases at V and 1 base at J, with 9 bases between the two ends. The CDR3 coding sequence is TGTGCCAGCAGTGAAACTCTGGCGGCCAAAAACATTCAGTACTTC. It codes for CASSETLAAKNIQYF.

This clone was seen more than once but under ten times. The chain carries TRBV19 and TRBJ1-1; the match to TRBD1 covers 9 bases. There are 16 residues in the CDR3. Trimming at V came to 7 bases and at J to 4 bases, leaving 13 bases not matched to a gene. The V gene's germline CDR1 is LNHDA and CDR2 SQIVND (reference sequence). The CDR3: CASTPGTGRQFTEAFF. DNA of the CDR3: TGTGCCAGTACCCCTGGGACAGGGCGTCAGTTCACTGAAGCTTTCTTT.

The table lists this clone with a count of one. The rearrangement joins TRBV5-1 to TRBJ1-4, with D possibly TRBD1 on 5 matching bases. Trimming stripped 4 bases from V and 7 bases from J, with 20 bases between. Per germline, CDR1 SGHRS and CDR2 YFSETQ. This CDR3 contains 16 residues. The CDR3 reads CASSGSLHGGGEKLFF. CDR3 sequence (DNA): TGCGCCAGCAGCGGAAGCTTACACGGTGGGGGTGAAAAACTGTTTTTT. Combining the CDR3 with reference TRBV5-1 and TRBJ1-4 gives the whole variable domain KAGVTQTPRYLIKTRGQQVTLSCSPISGHRSVSWYQQTPGQGLQFLFEYFSETQRNKGNFPGRFSGRQFSNSRSEMNVSTLELGDSALYLCASSGSLHGGGEKLFFGSGTQLSVL.

This chain links TRBV7-9 with TRBJ2-3; D not resolved. The CDR3 runs 12 residues. CDR1 and CDR2 (germline): SEHNR, FQNEAQ (reference sequence). Trimming stripped 4 bases from V and 2 bases from J, with 4 bases between. The CDR3, as DNA: TGTGCCAGCAGCTCAACCACAGATACGCAGTATTTT. Translating gives CASSSTTDTQYF.

V gene TRBV28 combines with J gene TRBJ2-5; 8 bases line up with TRBD1. The CDR3 extends over 17 amino acids. Per the germline V gene, CDR1 is MDHEN and CDR2 is SYDVKM. Trimming at V came to 2 bases and at J to 2 bases, leaving 10 bases not matched to a gene. CDR3 in DNA: TGTGCCAGCAGTTTAGGACAGGGCCCGTTGGGGCAAGAGACCCAGTACTTC. Translated: CASSLGQGPLGQETQYF. Using reference TRBV28 and TRBJ2-5 for the parts outside the CDR3, the full variable domain is DVKVTQSSRYLVKRTGEKVFLECVQDMDHENMFWYRQDPGLGLRLIYFSYDVKMKEKGDIPEGYSVSREKKERFSLILESASTNQTSMYLCASSLGQGPLGQETQYFGPGTRLLVL.

The V call is TRBV10-3, the J call TRBJ2-3; 9 bases fit TRBD2. Germline V CDR1 and CDR2: ENHRY, SYGVKD. J was trimmed by 0 bases and V by 11 bases; bases with no gene match: 6. This CDR3 has 14 amino acids. The CDR3 loop reads CAARAGGSTDTQYF. CDR3 nucleotides: TGTGCCGCCAGAGCGGGGGGAAGCACAGATACGCAGTATTTT.

The V gene is TRBV4-2, the J gene TRBJ1-1; tentative D call: TRBD1 (6 bases). The CDR3 is 15 residues long. Germline CDR1 LGHNA, CDR2 YNFKEQ. V was trimmed by 0 bases and J by 4 bases, leaving 12 bases between them. The CDR3 protein is CASSQDGGSGTEAFF. Here the CDR3 DNA reads TGTGCCAGCAGCCAAGATGGGGGCTCGGGCACTGAAGCTTTCTTT.